This TCR beta chain came from a study of blood T cell repertoires in COVID-19. Sequenced by immunoSEQ multiplex PCR; TCRdb stores in-frame clones only, minus some. Of 60,000 to 70,000 clones listed, 74% are singletons. This clone was seen only once. The CDR3 extends over 16 amino acids. Per germline, CDR1 LGHNA and CDR2 YNFKEQ. The germline V and J ends were trimmed by 0 bases and 7 bases, with 16 bases remaining between them. This rearrangement joins TRBV4-2 to TRBJ2-4, with a possible D match to TRBD2 (7 bases). The TCR sequence derives from an elderly woman with acute or convalescent COVID-19. The specimen was peripheral blood. CDR3 coding DNA: TGTGCCAGCAGCCAAGATGGCCCCGAGGGGGGGAACATTCAGTACTTC. Its protein is CASSQDGPEGGNIQYF.